This TCR beta chain was captured by sequencing in a study of cytomegalovirus exposure and HLA in healthy donors. Study-level background: Drawn from HLA-typed donors, 83 million or so unique TCRs were held in an early data release.

The germline V gene encodes CDR1 SGHRS and CDR2 YFSETQ. Trimming left V 0 bases short and J 0 bases short, with 17 bases between. The CDR3 contains 18 residues. Those who donated were healthy bone marrow donors. Both 60 Vbeta primers and 13 Jbeta primers went into the PCR. Assay used: immunoSEQ multiplex PCR; TCRdb lists only in-frame clones, some missing. There are around 90,000 clones in the sample; about nine tenths occur only once, and roughly 8.3% lies in the top ten. Study results and caveats: Later analysis reportedly placed an Asian-associated ancestry cluster below the approximately 650-donor mean in N-insertions.

About this clone: What it recognizes is unknown.

The clonotype was recovered from a young man in good health and CMV-seropositive. The chain combines TRBV5-1 with TRBJ2-3; D call uncertain. The sample comprised PBMCs. The CDR3 nucleotides read TGCGCCAGCAGCTTGGCCTTTCCCTCTGTCCCTAGCACAGATACGCAGTATTTT. Its protein is CASSLAFPSVPSTDTQYF.